Below, 20 T cell receptor beta chains from the same sample are listed, as sequenced in a study of blood T cell repertoires in COVID-19. Some clones are missing from TCRdb's copy, which holds only in-frame ones; the method was immunoSEQ multiplex PCR. Of about 400,000 clones in the sample, roughly 87% were seen once. Sample: PBMCs or T cells enriched from blood (not recorded which). The receptors come from a middle-aged woman with acute COVID-19.

The chain links TRBV24-1 to TRBJ1-2, with D unresolved. Trimming shortened V by 1 base and J by 7 bases, and 6 bases separated the two germline ends. CDR3 length: 12 amino acids. Germline-derived CDR1 and CDR2 are KGHDR and SFDVKD. The CDR3 region is CATSDFRSGYTF. The DNA of the CDR3 is TGTGCCACCAGTGATTTCCGGTCTGGCTACACCTTC.

This clone was picked up a small number of times. The CDR3: CASSRTDGVTNEKLFF. CDR3 bases: TGTGCCAGCAGTCGGACAGATGGGGTAACTAATGAAAAACTGTTTTTT. The rearrangement joins TRBV4-2 to TRBJ1-4, with TRBD1 as a possible D gene (6 bases). Trimming stripped 6 bases from V and 1 base from J, with 15 bases between. The CDR3 totals 16 residues. CDR1 and CDR2 (germline): LGHNA, YNFKEQ.

This rearrangement joins TRBV5-5 to TRBJ2-7; maybe TRBD2 (5 bases). Trimming cost V 5 bases and J 0 bases, with 15 bases left between them. This CDR3 spans 15 amino acids. CDR1 and CDR2 from the germline V gene are SGHKS and YYEKEE (reference sequence). The CDR3 loop is CASRPGLPSSYEQYF. The CDR3 coding sequence is TGTGCCAGCAGACCTGGACTTCCGAGCTCCTACGAGCAGTACTTC. Based on the CDR3 plus reference TRBV5-5 and TRBJ2-7, the full variable domain is DAGVTQSPTHLIKTRGQQVTLRCSPISGHKSVSWYQQVLGQGPQFIFQYYEKEERGRGNFPDRFSARQFPNYSSELNVNALLLGDSALYLCASRPGLPSSYEQYFGPGTRLTVT.

The J gene is TRBJ1-1, the V gene TRBV18, with D perhaps TRBD1 (6 bases). V dropped 3 bases and J dropped 2 bases, with 13 bases sitting between them. The CDR3 loop spans 15 amino acids. Per the germline V gene, CDR1 is KGHSH and CDR2 is LQKENI. This chain's CDR3 is CASSPNGTPNTEAFF. The CDR3 DNA sequence: TGTGCCAGCTCACCGAACGGGACACCTAACACTGAAGCTTTCTTT.

DNA for the CDR3: TGTGCCAGCCGGGACACCGACTACACCTTC. Its translation is CASRDTDYTF. The rearrangement links TRBV10-3 to TRBJ1-2; D might be TRBD1 (6 bases). From germline, CDR1 is ENHRY and CDR2 SYGVKD. The CDR3 is 10 residues long. Deletions cut 10 bases from V and 10 bases from J, with 13 bases between.

V usage is TRBV24-1 and J usage is TRBJ2-3; 10 nucleotides line up with TRBD2. Germline CDR1 reads KGHDR; CDR2 reads SFDVKD. J lost 2 bases, V lost 2 bases, and 3 bases had no gene match. This CDR3 has 16 residues. The CDR3 DNA reads TGTGCCACCAGTGATTCAGCGGGGGGGCCCACAGATACGCAGTATTTT. As protein: CATSDSAGGPTDTQYF.

The chain joins TRBV7-8 to TRBJ1-4; D call uncertain. This CDR3 is built from 14 residues. V shed 2 bases and J shed 5 bases, with 9 bases lying between them. The germline gives CDR1 SGHVS, CDR2 FQNEAQ. The CDR3 region has the DNA TGTGCCAGCAGCTTAACCATCAGAAATGAAAAACTGTTTTTT. Encoded protein: CASSLTIRNEKLFF.

This clone was detected only once. The rearrangement links TRBV5-4 to TRBJ2-5, with 9 bases identical to TRBD2. CDR1 and CDR2 (germline): SGHNT, YYREEE (reference sequence). V lost 5 bases, J lost 3 bases, and 14 bases stayed unmatched. CDR3 length: 17 residues. Here the CDR3 DNA reads TGTGCCAGCAGGCGGTATAGCGGGGGTCGGGTTAAAGAGACCCAGTACTTC. Translated, it gives CASRRYSGGRVKETQYF.

The V gene is TRBV7-9, the J gene TRBJ1-3, with no clear D. CDR1 SEHNR and CDR2 FQNEAQ come from the germline V gene (reference sequence). The CDR3 length is 11 residues. The V gene lost 5 bases and the J gene lost 8 bases, with 7 bases spanning the gap. The CDR3 DNA reads TGTGCCAGCAGCCGCGATTACACCATATATTTT. Protein product: CASSRDYTIYF. Complete variable domain (other parts from reference TRBV7-9 and TRBJ1-3): DTGVSQNPRHKITKRGQNVTFRCDPISEHNRLYWYRQTLGQGPEFLTYFQNEAQLEKSRLLSDRFSAERPKGSFSTLEIQRTEQGDSAMYLCASSRDYTIYFGEGSWLTVV.

This clone occurred a few times. V and J are TRBV5-4 and TRBJ2-7; D possibly corresponds to TRBD2 (5 bases). CDR3 length equals 14 residues. Germline V gene lookup returns CDR1 SGHNT and CDR2 YYREEE (reference sequence). V was clipped by 2 bases and J by 9 bases, with 18 bases between them. The CDR3 protein is CASSFGGLPTGQYF. CDR3 DNA sequence: TGTGCCAGCAGCTTTGGAGGCCTCCCTACGGGGCAGTACTTC.

This sequence joins TRBV30 and TRBJ1-6; 7 nucleotides agree with TRBD1. The germline gives CDR1 GTSNPN, CDR2 SVGIG (reference sequence). The CDR3 is 13 amino acids. J lost 8 bases, V lost 5 bases, and 6 bases had no gene match. CDR3: CAWAPTGYSPLHF. The CDR3, as DNA: TGTGCCTGGGCCCCGACAGGGTATTCACCCCTCCACTTT.

This clone was picked up one time. Other DNA sequences within the sample encode an identical CDR3. The chain joins TRBV18 to TRBJ2-3; 8 positions agree with TRBD2. Germline CDR1 reads KGHSH; CDR2 reads LQKENI. V dropped 3 bases and J dropped 4; count of bases not matched to a gene: 6. The CDR3 is 15 amino acids. Written as DNA, the CDR3 is TGTGCCAGCTCACCGATAGCGGGGAGGGCAGATACGCAGTATTTT. Amino acids: CASSPIAGRADTQYF.

The chain links TRBV19 to TRBJ1-4; tentatively, D is TRBD1 (6 bases). Germline loops: CDR1 LNHDA, CDR2 SQIVND (reference sequence). The CDR3 contains 13 residues. The CDR3 is CAIRDKLNEKLFF. For the CDR3, the DNA is TGTGCAATCCGGGACAAACTAAATGAAAAACTGTTTTTT.

The gene calls are TRBV2 and TRBJ2-3; 7 bases are shared with TRBD1. V dropped 6 bases and J dropped 14; count of bases not matched to a gene: 8. CDR3 length equals 11 residues. The germline gives CDR1 SNHLY, CDR2 FYNNEI. This CDR3 is CASSRDRLWYF. CDR3 sequence (DNA): TGTGCCAGCAGCCGGGACAGACTTTGGTATTTT.

In DNA form, the CDR3 reads TGCAGCGGAGTGATCGACAGGACTGGGGATCAGCCCCAGCATTTT. Its translation: CSGVIDRTGDQPQHF. The chain carries TRBV29-1 and TRBJ1-5, with TRBD1 as a possible D gene (6 bases). This CDR3 contains 15 residues. Trimming left V 7 bases short and J 5 bases short, with 21 bases between. Germline loops: CDR1 SQVTM, CDR2 ANQGSEA.

This clone has just one count. This sequence joins TRBV10-3 and TRBJ2-2; 7 bases are a match to TRBD1. The CDR3 spans 18 residues. The germline V gene has CDR1 ENHRY and CDR2 SYGVKD. J lost 4 bases, V lost 7 bases, and 18 bases had no gene match. This CDR3 is CAIITDREVLSPTGELFF. CDR3 nucleotide sequence: TGTGCCATCATTACTGACAGGGAAGTACTCTCCCCCACCGGGGAGCTGTTTTTT.

This sequence joins TRBV19 and TRBJ2-2; the match to TRBD2 covers 7 bases. V lost 6 bases and J lost 6; bases outside the gene matches: 13. CDR3 length: 16 residues. Germline loops: CDR1 LNHDA, CDR2 SQIVND (reference sequence). The CDR3 nucleotides read TGTGCCAGTAGCCCCCGGGACTACGGGTCCGCCGGGGAGCTGTTTTTT. As protein: CASSPRDYGSAGELFF.

CDR3 loop: CASSSTGDGTYQPQHF. In DNA form, the CDR3 reads TGTGCCAGCAGCTCAACCGGAGACGGGACTTATCAGCCCCAGCATTTT. The chain recombines TRBV9 with TRBJ1-5; a weak D match, TRBD1 (5 bases). Germline CDR1 reads SGDLS; CDR2 reads YYNGEE. This CDR3 contains 16 residues. Trimming removed 4 bases at V and 5 bases at J, with 19 bases between.

A single count supports this clone. This chain links TRBV6-6 with TRBJ1-1, with a possible D match to TRBD1 (5 bases). With 6 bases removed from V and 4 bases from J, the gap between germline ends came to 21 bases. Germline loops: CDR1 MNHNY, CDR2 SVGAGI (reference sequence). This CDR3 has 16 amino acids. CDR3 sequence: CASSPTSQGGVTEAFF. The CDR3 bases are TGTGCCAGCAGCCCTACATCCCAGGGCGGTGTCACTGAAGCTTTCTTT.

The rearrangement links TRBV30 to TRBJ1-6, with D perhaps TRBD1 (6 bases). V gave up 6 bases and J gave up 5 bases, with 8 bases separating them. There are 12 residues in the CDR3. Germline V gives CDR1 GTSNPN, CDR2 SVGIG (reference sequence). The CDR3 sequence: CACRDNNSPLHF. The DNA of the CDR3 is TGTGCCTGCAGGGACAATAATTCACCCCTCCACTTT.